The clone carrying this T cell receptor beta chain was detected many times. This specimen comes from a study of Graves' ophthalmopathy and Graves' hyperthyroidism. If no ophthalmopathy appeared within 18 months of follow-up, hyperthyroidism was termed stable. Thyroid ultrasound, orbital computed tomography, TRAb, serum thyroxine and clinical symptoms formed the basis of diagnosis. Amplification targeted the TCR beta CDR3 regions, with RNA transcripts as the source material. A first-round RT-PCR used HTBI primers, followed by a second-round multiplex PCR. Using its own MiXCR run on the multiplex PCR reads, TCRdb lists one record per CDR3 protein. The sample has hundreds of thousands of distinct CDR3 sequences; about 21% are singletons. Germline V gene sequence: CDR1 SGHRS, CDR2 YFSETQ. There are 15 residues in the CDR3. J lost 0 bases, V lost 1 base, and 4 bases had no gene match.

The receptor's source is a woman under 30 with stable Graves' hyperthyroidism. Sample: peripheral blood. V is TRBV5-1 and J is TRBJ2-7; 7 bases are shared with TRBD1. The CDR3 loop reads CASSLLGQSSYEQYF. DNA for the CDR3: TGCGCCAGCAGCTTGTTGGGACAGAGCTCCTACGAGCAGTACTTC.